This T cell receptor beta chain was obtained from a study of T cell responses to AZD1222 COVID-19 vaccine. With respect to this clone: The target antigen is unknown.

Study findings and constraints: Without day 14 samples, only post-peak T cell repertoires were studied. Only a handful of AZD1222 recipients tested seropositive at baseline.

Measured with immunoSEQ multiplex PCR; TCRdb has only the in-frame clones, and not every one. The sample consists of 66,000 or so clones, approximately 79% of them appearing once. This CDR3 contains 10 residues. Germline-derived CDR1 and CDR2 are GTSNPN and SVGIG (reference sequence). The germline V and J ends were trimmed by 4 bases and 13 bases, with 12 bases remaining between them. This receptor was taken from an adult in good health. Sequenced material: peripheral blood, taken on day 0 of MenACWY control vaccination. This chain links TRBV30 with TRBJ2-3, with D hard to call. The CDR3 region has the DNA TGTGCCTGGAAAGGTGGTCGGGAGTATTTT. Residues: CAWKGGREYF. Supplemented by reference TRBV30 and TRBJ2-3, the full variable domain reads SQTIHQWPATLVQPVGSPLSLECTVEGTSNPNLYWYRQAAGRGLQLLFYSVGIGQISSEVPQNLSASRPQDRQFILSSKKLLLSDSGFYLCAWKGGREYFGPGTRLTVL.